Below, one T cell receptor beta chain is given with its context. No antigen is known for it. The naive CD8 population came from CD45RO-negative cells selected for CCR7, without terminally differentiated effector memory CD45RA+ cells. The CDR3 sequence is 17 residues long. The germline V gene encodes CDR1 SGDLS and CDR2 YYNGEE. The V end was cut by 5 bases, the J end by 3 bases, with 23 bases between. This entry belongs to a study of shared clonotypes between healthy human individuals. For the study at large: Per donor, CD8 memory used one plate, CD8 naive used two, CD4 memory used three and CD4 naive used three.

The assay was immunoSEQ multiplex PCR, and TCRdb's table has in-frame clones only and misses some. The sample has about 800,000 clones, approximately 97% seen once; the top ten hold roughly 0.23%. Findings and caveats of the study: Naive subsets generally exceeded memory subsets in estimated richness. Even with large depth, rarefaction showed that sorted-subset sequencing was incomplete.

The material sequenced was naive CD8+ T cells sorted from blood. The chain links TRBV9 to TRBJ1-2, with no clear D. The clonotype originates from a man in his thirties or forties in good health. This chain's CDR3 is CASRGKDRHGSHYGYTF. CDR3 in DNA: TGTGCCAGCAGGGGAAAGGACCGCCATGGTTCCCACTATGGCTACACCTTC.